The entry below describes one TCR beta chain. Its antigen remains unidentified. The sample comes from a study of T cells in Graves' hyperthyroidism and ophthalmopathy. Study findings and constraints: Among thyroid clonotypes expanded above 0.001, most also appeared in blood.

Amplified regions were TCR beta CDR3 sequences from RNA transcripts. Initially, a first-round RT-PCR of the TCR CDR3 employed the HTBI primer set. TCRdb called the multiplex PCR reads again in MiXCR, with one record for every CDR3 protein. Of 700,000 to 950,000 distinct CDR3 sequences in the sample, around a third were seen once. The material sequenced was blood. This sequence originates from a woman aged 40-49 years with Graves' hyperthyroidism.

The DNA for the CDR3 is TGTGCCAGCAGTTCCCATCTGACAGATACGCAGTATTTT. Protein sequence: CASSSHLTDTQYF. The rearrangement links TRBV12-3 or TRBV12-4 to TRBJ2-3; no firm D call. The CDR3 totals 13 residues. Trimming stripped 4 bases from V and 3 bases from J, with 8 bases between.